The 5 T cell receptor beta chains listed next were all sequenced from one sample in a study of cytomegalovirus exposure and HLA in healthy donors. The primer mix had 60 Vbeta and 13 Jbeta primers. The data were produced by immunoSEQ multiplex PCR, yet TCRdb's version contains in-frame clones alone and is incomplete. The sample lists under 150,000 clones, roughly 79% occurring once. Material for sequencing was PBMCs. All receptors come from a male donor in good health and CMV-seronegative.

The CDR3 DNA sequence: TGTGCCAGCAGCGGAGACAGGGGGCTTAGAAACACCTTC. Translation: CASSGDRGLRNTF. This rearrangement joins TRBV5-8 to TRBJ1-2, with TRBD1 matching 10 bases. V was pared by 4 bases and J by 12 bases, with 9 bases of the junction left unmatched. In germline, CDR1 is SGHTS, CDR2 YDEGEE. The CDR3 covers 13 residues.

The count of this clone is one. CDR3 residues: CAIRRTGDEQFF. In DNA, the CDR3 is TGTGCCATCAGGAGGACAGGCGATGAGCAGTTCTTC. This chain connects TRBV10-3 to TRBJ2-1; 7 bases match TRBD1. This CDR3 contains 12 residues. In germline, CDR1 is ENHRY, CDR2 SYGVKD. V lost 6 bases, J lost 8 bases, and 4 bases stayed unmatched.

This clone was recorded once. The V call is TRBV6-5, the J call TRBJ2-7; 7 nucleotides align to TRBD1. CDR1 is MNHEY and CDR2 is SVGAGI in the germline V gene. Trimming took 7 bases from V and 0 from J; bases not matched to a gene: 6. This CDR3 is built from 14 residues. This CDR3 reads CASTRDSYSYEQYF. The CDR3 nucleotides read TGTGCCAGCACCCGGGACAGCTACTCCTACGAGCAGTACTTC.

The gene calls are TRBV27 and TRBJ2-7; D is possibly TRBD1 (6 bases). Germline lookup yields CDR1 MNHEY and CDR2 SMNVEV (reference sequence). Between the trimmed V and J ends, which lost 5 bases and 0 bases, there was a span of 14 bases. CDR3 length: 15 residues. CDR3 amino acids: CASSIRGMISYEQYF. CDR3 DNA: TGTGCCAGCAGTATCAGGGGAATGATCTCCTACGAGCAGTACTTC.

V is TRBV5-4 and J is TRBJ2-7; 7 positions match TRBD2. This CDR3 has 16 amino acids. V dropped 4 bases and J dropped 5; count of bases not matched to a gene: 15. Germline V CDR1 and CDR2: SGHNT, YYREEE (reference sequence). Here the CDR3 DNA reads TGTGCCAGCAGCCCCCAGGGTCGAGCGGGGACCGACGAGCAGTACTTC. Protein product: CASSPQGRAGTDEQYF. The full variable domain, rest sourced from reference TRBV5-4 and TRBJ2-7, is ETGVTQSPTHLIKTRGQQVTLRCSSQSGHNTVSWYQQALGQGPQFIFQYYREEENGRGNFPPRFSGLQFPNYSSELNVNALELDDSALYLCASSPQGRAGTDEQYFGPGTRLTVT.